This entry features one TCR beta chain sequence. This CDR3 is 15 amino acids long. Trimming cost V 2 bases and J 6 bases; bases outside gene matches: 10. Germline V lookup: CDR1 SGHNT, CDR2 YYREEE (reference sequence). The data derive from a study of cytomegalovirus exposure and HLA in healthy donors. Vbeta (60) and Jbeta (13) primers were used in the PCR. The table came from immunoSEQ multiplex PCR; TCRdb's copy has only in-frame clones and leaves some out. The sample has tens of thousands of clones, about 78% seen once. Sequencing input: PBMCs. The gene calls are TRBV5-4 and TRBJ1-1; 7 positions agree with TRBD1. The receptor was derived from a woman aged 40 to 50 in good health and CMV-seropositive. Written as DNA, the CDR3 is TGTGCCAGCAGCTTTAAGGGGGCGGGGTCCTCTGAAGCTTTCTTT. Translating it yields CASSFKGAGSSEAFF.